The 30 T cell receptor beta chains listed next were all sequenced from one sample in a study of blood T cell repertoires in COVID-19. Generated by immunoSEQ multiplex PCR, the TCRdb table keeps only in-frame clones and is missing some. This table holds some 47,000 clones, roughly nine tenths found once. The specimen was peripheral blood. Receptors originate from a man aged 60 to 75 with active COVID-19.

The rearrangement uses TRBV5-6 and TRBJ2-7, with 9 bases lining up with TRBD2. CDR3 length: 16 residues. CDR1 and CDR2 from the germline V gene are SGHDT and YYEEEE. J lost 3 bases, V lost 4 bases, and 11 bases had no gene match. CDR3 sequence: CASSVFTTSGHYEQYF. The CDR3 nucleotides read TGTGCCAGCAGCGTTTTCACGACTAGCGGACACTACGAGCAGTACTTC.

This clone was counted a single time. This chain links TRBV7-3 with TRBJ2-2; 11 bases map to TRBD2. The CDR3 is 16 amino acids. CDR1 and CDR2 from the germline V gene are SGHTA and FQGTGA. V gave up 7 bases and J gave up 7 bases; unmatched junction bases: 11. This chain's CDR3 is CASTYPTSGGRGELFF. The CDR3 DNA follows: TGTGCCAGCACCTACCCTACTAGCGGGGGACGCGGGGAGCTGTTTTTT.

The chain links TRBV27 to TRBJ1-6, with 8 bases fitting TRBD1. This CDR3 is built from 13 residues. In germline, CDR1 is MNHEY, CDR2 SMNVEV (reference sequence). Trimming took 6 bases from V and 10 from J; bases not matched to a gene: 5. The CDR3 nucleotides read TGTGCCAGCAGACTACAGGGGGTATCACCCCTCCACTTT. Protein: CASRLQGVSPLHF.

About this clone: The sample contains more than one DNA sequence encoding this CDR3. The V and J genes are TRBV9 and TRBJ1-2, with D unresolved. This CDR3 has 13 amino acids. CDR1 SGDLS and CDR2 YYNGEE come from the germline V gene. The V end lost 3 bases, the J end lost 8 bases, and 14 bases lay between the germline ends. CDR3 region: CASSGIGGRGYTF. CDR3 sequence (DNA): TGTGCCAGCAGCGGAATAGGAGGTCGCGGCTACACCTTC.

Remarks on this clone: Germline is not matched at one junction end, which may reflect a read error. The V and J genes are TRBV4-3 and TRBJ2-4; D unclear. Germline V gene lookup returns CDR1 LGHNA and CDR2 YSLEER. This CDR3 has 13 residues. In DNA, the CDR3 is TGCACCAGCAGCCAAGATAGAAGTGCGAGTCAGTACTTC. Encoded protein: CTSSQDRSASQYF.

This chain's CDR3 is CASSPPGETQYF. The CDR3 DNA sequence: TGTGCCAGCAGCCCTCCGGGGGAGACCCAGTACTTC. The chain uses TRBV7-8 and TRBJ2-5; tentatively, D is TRBD2 (5 bases). The V end was cut by 5 bases, the J end by 5 bases, with 9 bases between. The V gene's germline CDR1 is SGHVS and CDR2 FQNEAQ. The CDR3 extends over 12 amino acids. Together with reference TRBV7-8 and TRBJ2-5, the CDR3 gives the full variable domain: GAGVSQSPRYKVAKRGQDVALRCDPISGHVSLFWYQQALGQGPEFLTYFQNEAQLDKSGLPSDRFFAERPEGSVSTLKIQRTQQEDSAVYLCASSPPGETQYFGPGTRLLVL.

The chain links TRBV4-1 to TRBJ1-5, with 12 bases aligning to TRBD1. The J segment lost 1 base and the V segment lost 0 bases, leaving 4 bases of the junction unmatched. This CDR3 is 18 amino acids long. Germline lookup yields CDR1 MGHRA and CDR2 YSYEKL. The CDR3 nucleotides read TGCGCCAGCAGCCAAGAGGGGACAGGGGGCCGAAGCAATCAGCCCCAGCATTTT. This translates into CASSQEGTGGRSNQPQHF.

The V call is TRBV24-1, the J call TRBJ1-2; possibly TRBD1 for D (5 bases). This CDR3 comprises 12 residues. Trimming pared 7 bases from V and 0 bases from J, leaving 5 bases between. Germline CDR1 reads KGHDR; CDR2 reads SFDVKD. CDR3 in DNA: TGTGCCACCAGGGACACTAACTATGGCTACACCTTC. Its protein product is CATRDTNYGYTF.

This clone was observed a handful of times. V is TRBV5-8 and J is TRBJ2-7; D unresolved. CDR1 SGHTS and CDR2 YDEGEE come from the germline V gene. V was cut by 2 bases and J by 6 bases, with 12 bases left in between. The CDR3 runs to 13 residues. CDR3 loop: CASSFQASGEQYF. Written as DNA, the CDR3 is TGTGCCAGCAGCTTCCAGGCGTCAGGCGAGCAGTACTTC.

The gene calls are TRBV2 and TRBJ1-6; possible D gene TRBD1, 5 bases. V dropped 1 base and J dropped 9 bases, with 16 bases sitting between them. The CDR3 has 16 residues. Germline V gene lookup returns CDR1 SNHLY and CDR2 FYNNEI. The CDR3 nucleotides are TGTGCCAGCAGTGAAGTAAGATCGGTGACAGTTTCACCCCTCCACTTT. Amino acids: CASSEVRSVTVSPLHF.

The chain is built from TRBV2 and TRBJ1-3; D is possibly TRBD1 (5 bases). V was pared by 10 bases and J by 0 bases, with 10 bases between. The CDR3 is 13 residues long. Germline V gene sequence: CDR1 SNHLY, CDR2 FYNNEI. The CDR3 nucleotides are TGTGCCAACCACAGGCGCTCTGGAAACACCATATATTTT. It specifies CANHRRSGNTIYF. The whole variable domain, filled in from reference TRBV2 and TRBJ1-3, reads EPEVTQTPSHQVTQMGQEVILRCVPISNHLYFYWYRQILGQKVEFLVSFYNNEISEKSEIFDDQFSVERPDGSNFTLKIRSTKLEDSAMYFCANHRRSGNTIYFGEGSWLTVV.

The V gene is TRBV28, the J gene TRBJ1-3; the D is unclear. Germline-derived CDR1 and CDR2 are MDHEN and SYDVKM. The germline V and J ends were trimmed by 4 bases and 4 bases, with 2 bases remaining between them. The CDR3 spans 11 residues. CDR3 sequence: CASSSGNTIYF. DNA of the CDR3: TGTGCCAGCAGTTCAGGAAACACCATATATTTT.

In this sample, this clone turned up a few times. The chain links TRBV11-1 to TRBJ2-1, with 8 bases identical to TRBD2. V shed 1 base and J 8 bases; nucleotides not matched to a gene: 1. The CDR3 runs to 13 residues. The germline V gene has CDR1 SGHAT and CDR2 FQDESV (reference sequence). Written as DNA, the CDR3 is TGTGCCAGCAGCTTAGGAGCGGGAGATGAGCAGTTCTTC. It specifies CASSLGAGDEQFF. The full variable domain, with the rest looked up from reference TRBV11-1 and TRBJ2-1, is EAEVAQSPRYKITEKSQAVAFWCDPISGHATLYWYRQILGQGPELLVQFQDESVVDDSQLPKDRFSAERLKGVDSTLKIQPAELGDSAMYLCASSLGAGDEQFFGPGTRLTVL.

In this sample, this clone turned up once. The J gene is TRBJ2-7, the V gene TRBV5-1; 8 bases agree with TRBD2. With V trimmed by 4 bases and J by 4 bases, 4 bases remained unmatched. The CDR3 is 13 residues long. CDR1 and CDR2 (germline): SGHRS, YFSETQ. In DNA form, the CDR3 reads TGCGCCAGCAGCCGGGGGGGTATGTACGAGCAGTACTTC. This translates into CASSRGGMYEQYF.

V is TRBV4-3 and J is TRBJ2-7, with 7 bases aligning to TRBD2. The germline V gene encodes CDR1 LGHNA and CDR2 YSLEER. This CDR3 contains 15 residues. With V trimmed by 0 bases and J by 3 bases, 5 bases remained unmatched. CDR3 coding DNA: TGCGCCAGCAGCCAAGATCCAGCGGGAAGCTACGAGCAGTACTTC. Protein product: CASSQDPAGSYEQYF.

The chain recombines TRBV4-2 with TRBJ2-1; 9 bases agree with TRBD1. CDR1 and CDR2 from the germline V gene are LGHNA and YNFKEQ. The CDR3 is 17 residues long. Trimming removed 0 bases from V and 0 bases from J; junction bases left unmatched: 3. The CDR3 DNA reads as TGTGCCAGCAGCCAAGATGGGACAGGGAGCTCCTACAATGAGCAGTTCTTC. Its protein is CASSQDGTGSSYNEQFF.

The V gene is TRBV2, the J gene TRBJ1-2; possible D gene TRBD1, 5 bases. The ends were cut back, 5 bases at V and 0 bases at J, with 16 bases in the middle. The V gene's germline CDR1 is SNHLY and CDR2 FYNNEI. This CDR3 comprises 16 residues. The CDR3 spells CASSRSLGAANYGYTF. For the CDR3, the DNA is TGTGCCAGCAGTCGATCCCTTGGGGCTGCTAACTATGGCTACACCTTC. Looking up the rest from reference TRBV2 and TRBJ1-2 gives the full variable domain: EPEVTQTPSHQVTQMGQEVILRCVPISNHLYFYWYRQILGQKVEFLVSFYNNEISEKSEIFDDQFSVERPDGSNFTLKIRSTKLEDSAMYFCASSRSLGAANYGYTFGSGTRLTVV.

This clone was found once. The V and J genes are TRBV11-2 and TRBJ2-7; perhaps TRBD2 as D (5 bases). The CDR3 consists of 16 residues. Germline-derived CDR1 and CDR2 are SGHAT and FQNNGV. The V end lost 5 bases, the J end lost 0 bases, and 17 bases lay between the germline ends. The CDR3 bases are TGTGCCAGCAGCACCAGCCGAGGGCGCCGCTCCTACGAGCAGTACTTC. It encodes CASSTSRGRRSYEQYF.

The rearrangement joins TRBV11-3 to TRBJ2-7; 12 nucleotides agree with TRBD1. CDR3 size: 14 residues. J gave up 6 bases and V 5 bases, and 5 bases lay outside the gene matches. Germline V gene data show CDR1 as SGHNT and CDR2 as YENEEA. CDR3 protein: CASSPPGQGAEQYF. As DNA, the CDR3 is TGTGCCAGCAGCCCCCCGGGACAGGGGGCCGAGCAGTACTTC.

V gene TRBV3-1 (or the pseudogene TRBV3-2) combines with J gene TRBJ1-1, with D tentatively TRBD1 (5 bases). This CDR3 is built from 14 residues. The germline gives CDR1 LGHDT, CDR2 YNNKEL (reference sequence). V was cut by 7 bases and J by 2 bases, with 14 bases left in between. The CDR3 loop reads CASTKGAANTEAFF. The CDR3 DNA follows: TGTGCCAGCACCAAAGGGGCGGCAAACACTGAAGCTTTCTTT.

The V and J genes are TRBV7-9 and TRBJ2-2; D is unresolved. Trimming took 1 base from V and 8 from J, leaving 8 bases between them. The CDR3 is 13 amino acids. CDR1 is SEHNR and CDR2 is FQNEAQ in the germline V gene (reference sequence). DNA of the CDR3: TGTGCCAGCAGCTTAGGCCGACTGGGGGAGCTGTTTTTT. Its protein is CASSLGRLGELFF.

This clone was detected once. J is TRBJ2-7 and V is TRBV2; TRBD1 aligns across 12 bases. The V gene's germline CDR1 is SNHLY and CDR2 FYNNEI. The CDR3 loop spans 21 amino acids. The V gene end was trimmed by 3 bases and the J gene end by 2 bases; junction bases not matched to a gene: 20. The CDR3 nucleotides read TGTGCCAGCAGTGACGCGACGGGACAGGGGGCTTTGGTCGGGATGCCCTACGAGCAGTACTTC. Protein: CASSDATGQGALVGMPYEQYF. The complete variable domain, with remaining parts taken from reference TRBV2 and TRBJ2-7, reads EPEVTQTPSHQVTQMGQEVILRCVPISNHLYFYWYRQILGQKVEFLVSFYNNEISEKSEIFDDQFSVERPDGSNFTLKIRSTKLEDSAMYFCASSDATGQGALVGMPYEQYFGPGTRLTVT.

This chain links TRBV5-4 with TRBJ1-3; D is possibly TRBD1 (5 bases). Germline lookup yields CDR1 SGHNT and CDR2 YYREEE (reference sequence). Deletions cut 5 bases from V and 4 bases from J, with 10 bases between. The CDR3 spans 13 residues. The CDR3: CASSTNRGNTIYF. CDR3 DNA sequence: TGTGCCAGCAGTACCAACAGGGGAAACACCATATATTTT.

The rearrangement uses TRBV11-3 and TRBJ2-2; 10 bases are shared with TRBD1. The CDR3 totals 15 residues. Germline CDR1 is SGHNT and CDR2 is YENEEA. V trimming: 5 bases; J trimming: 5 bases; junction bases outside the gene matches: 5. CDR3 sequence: CASSEDRGQTGELFF. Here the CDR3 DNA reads TGTGCCAGCAGCGAAGACAGGGGGCAAACCGGGGAGCTGTTTTTT.

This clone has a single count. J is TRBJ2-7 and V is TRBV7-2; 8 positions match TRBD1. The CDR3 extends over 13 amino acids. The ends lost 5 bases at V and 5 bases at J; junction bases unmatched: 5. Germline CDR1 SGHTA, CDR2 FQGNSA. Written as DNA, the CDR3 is TGTGCCAGCAGCAACCTGACAGGGGACGAGCAGTACTTC. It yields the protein CASSNLTGDEQYF.

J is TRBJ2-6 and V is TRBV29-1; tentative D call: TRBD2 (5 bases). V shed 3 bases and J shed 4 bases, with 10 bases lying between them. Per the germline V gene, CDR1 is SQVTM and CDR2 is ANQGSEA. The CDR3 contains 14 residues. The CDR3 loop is CSVERGPGANVLTF. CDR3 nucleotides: TGCAGCGTTGAGAGAGGGCCAGGGGCCAACGTCCTGACTTTC.

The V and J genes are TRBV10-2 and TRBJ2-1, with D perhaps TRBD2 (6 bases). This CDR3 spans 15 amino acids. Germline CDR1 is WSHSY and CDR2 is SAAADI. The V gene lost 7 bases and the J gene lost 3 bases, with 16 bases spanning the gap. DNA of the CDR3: TGCGCCAGCAAAATTGACGGGAGAAACTACAATGAGCAGTTCTTC. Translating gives CASKIDGRNYNEQFF.

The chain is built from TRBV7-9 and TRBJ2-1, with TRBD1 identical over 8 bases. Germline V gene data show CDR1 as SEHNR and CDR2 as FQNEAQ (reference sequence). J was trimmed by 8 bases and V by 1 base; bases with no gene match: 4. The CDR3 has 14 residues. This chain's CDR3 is CASSLGDRSDEQFF. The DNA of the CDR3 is TGTGCCAGCAGCTTAGGGGACAGGTCCGATGAGCAGTTCTTC.

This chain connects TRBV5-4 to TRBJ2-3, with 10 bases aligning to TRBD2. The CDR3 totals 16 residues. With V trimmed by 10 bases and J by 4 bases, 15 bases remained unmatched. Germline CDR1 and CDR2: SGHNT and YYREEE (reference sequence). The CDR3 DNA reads TGTGCCTCCGGGGCTAGCGGGAGTCGATTTTCAGATACGCAGTATTTT. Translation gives CASGASGSRFSDTQYF.

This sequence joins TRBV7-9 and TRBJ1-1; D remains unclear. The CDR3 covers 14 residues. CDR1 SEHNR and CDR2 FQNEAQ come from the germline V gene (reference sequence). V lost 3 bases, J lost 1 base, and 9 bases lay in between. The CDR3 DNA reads TGTGCCAGCAGCTTGGTACAGTCGAACACTGAAGCTTTCTTT. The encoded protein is CASSLVQSNTEAFF.